This T cell receptor (beta chain) was found in a study of cytomegalovirus exposure and HLA in healthy donors. The PCR made use of 60 Vbeta and 13 Jbeta primers. TCRdb's table, derived via immunoSEQ multiplex PCR, lists solely in-frame clones and lacks some. The sample consists of about 120,000 clones, roughly 76% of them appearing once. Regarding this clone: Antigen unknown.

General study results and limits: In most subjects, TCR beta sequences reportedly gave accurate predictions of HLA-A and HLA-B alleles.

The TCR was taken from a man in his fifties or sixties in good health and CMV-seropositive. Input material: PBMCs.

Here the CDR3 DNA reads TGTGCCAGCAGTTTATACCTAGCGGGAGTAAGGGAGACCCAGTACTTC. This translates into CASSLYLAGVRETQYF. V is TRBV27 and J is TRBJ2-5; TRBD2 aligns across 10 bases. From germline, CDR1 is MNHEY and CDR2 SMNVEV (reference sequence). The CDR3 sequence is 16 residues long. With 1 base clipped from V and 5 bases from J, the junction kept 7 bases outside the gene matches.